This T cell receptor (beta chain) was sequenced for a study of T cell responses to AZD1222 COVID-19 vaccine. Per the germline V gene, CDR1 is WSHSY and CDR2 is SAAADI. There are 15 residues in the CDR3. Trimming removed 10 bases from V and 0 bases from J, with 17 bases in between. Turning to this clone: What it binds is unknown.

Sequencing was performed with immunoSEQ multiplex PCR; in TCRdb, only in-frame clones are kept and a portion is missing. The repertoire holds 110,000 to 150,000 clones, with roughly 93% as singletons. Notes on the study in general: White British ancestry dominated among donors, who included more females, and clonal diversity was possibly underestimated. Only five to seven AZD1222 recipients were seropositive at baseline. Regions 160-218 and 743-854 dominated among vaccine-associated CD4 TCRs spanning spike. Nearly half of spike-specific TCRs reportedly go after variant regions that carry no mutations.

The source is an adult who received the AZD1222 COVID-19 vaccine. Sequenced here: peripheral blood, sampled 28 days after the second AZD1222 dose. The V and J genes are TRBV10-2 and TRBJ2-3; D is possibly TRBD2 (6 bases). CDR3 sequence (DNA): TGCGCCACCGCCCAGCGGGTAACTAGCACAGATACGCAGTATTTT. As protein: CATAQRVTSTDTQYF.